This passage covers 24 T cell receptor beta chains from one sample sequenced in a study of technical replicates of blood from several donors. Only in-frame clones appear in the TCRdb table, and some are missing; sequencing was by immunoSEQ multiplex PCR. The sample lists 80,000 or so clones; around 96% were seen once. The sequencing input was T cells isolated from PBMCs. The receptor source for this set is a human donor in good health.

This chain joins TRBV2 and TRBJ2-4; tentative D call: TRBD1 (5 bases). The CDR3 consists of 13 residues. Germline assignment: CDR1 SNHLY and CDR2 FYNNEI. With 6 bases removed from V and 4 bases from J, the gap between germline ends came to 10 bases. The CDR3 sequence is CASSKGSKNIQYF. The DNA for the CDR3 is TGTGCCAGCAGCAAGGGGTCGAAAAACATTCAGTACTTC.

V gene TRBV2 combines with J gene TRBJ2-7; 8 nucleotides agree with TRBD1. The CDR3 contains 15 residues. CDR1 is SNHLY, CDR2 FYNNEI, per germline. Germline trimming cut 6 bases from V and 2 bases from J; bases unmatched to any gene: 9. The CDR3 reads CASRGPGTGPYEQYF. The CDR3 bases are TGTGCCAGCAGGGGCCCCGGGACAGGCCCCTACGAGCAGTACTTC.

The chain employs TRBV29-1 and TRBJ2-7, with D maybe TRBD1 (5 bases). The CDR3 is 15 residues long. Germline V gene sequence: CDR1 SQVTM, CDR2 ANQGSEA. V was clipped by 1 base and J by 2 bases, with 15 bases between them. In DNA form, the CDR3 reads TGCAGCGTTGAAGGGTGGACACCCGAAACCTACGAGCAGTACTTC. Translation gives CSVEGWTPETYEQYF.

This chain joins TRBV7-9 and TRBJ1-1; D possibly corresponds to TRBD1 (5 bases). Germline CDR1 and CDR2: SEHNR and FQNEAQ (reference sequence). There are 15 residues in the CDR3. V was pared by 1 base and J by 5 bases, with 14 bases between. In DNA, the CDR3 is TGTGCCAGCAGCTTAGTTCGGGCGGGGGGGACTGAAGCTTTCTTT. It encodes CASSLVRAGGTEAFF.

This chain links TRBV2 with TRBJ2-7; 11 bases are a match to TRBD2. The J segment lost 2 bases and the V segment lost 6 bases, leaving 0 bases of the junction unmatched. The CDR3 contains 13 residues. CDR1 SNHLY and CDR2 FYNNEI come from the germline V gene. CDR3 region: CASRLAGAYEQYF. DNA of the CDR3: TGTGCCAGCAGACTAGCGGGAGCCTACGAGCAGTACTTC.

This clone was recorded a few times. The chain joins TRBV19 to TRBJ1-2, with TRBD1 matching 9 bases. Trimming removed 6 bases from V and 8 bases from J; junction bases left unmatched: 7. Germline CDR1 is LNHDA and CDR2 is SQIVND (reference sequence). The CDR3 loop spans 13 amino acids. In DNA, the CDR3 is TGTGCCAGTAGAAGGGACAGGGCGGGCGGCTACACCTTC. Its translation is CASRRDRAGGYTF.

V gene TRBV5-1 combines with J gene TRBJ2-7; unclear D gene. The V end was cut by 0 bases, the J end by 0 bases, with 4 bases between. In germline, CDR1 is SGHRS, CDR2 YFSETQ. This CDR3 region has 13 residues. The CDR3 here is CASSLGASYEQYF. The CDR3 coding sequence is TGCGCCAGCAGCTTGGGGGCCTCCTACGAGCAGTACTTC.

V gene TRBV19 combines with J gene TRBJ2-7; possible D gene TRBD2, 5 bases. Deletions cut 4 bases from V and 2 bases from J, with 9 bases between. The CDR3 contains 13 residues. The V gene's germline CDR1 is LNHDA and CDR2 SQIVND (reference sequence). CDR3 DNA sequence: TGTGCCAGTAGTAGCGACTATACCTACGAGCAGTACTTC. Encoded protein: CASSSDYTYEQYF.

The V and J genes are TRBV19 and TRBJ2-3; D is possibly TRBD2 (5 bases). Germline CDR1 and CDR2: LNHDA and SQIVND (reference sequence). V was trimmed by 6 bases and J by 1 base, leaving 14 bases between them. The CDR3 is made up of 15 amino acids. CDR3 sequence reads: CASSSRKEGTDTQYF. Here the CDR3 DNA reads TGTGCCAGTAGCTCTCGTAAGGAGGGCACAGATACGCAGTATTTT.

The chain couples TRBV7-9 to TRBJ2-2; no firm D call. V lost 3 bases to trimming and J lost 1 base, with 9 bases between them. Germline lookup yields CDR1 SEHNR and CDR2 FQNEAQ (reference sequence). The CDR3 is 15 amino acids. DNA for the CDR3: TGTGCCAGCAGCTTTCCCTCGGGGAACACCGGGGAGCTGTTTTTT. It codes for CASSFPSGNTGELFF. Drawing the rest from reference TRBV7-9 and TRBJ2-2, the complete variable domain is DTGVSQNPRHKITKRGQNVTFRCDPISEHNRLYWYRQTLGQGPEFLTYFQNEAQLEKSRLLSDRFSAERPKGSFSTLEIQRTEQGDSAMYLCASSFPSGNTGELFFGEGSRLTVL.

This chain uses TRBV29-1 with TRBJ2-7; the D gene is possibly TRBD1 (6 bases). The V and J ends lost 4 bases and 4 bases respectively, with 8 bases between them. CDR3 length: 11 residues. The germline V gene encodes CDR1 SQVTM and CDR2 ANQGSEA. In DNA, the CDR3 is TGCAGCGTTGGACAGGAGTACGAGCAGTACTTC. It specifies CSVGQEYEQYF.

This clone was picked up one time. This rearrangement joins TRBV11-1 to TRBJ2-1; the D gene is possibly TRBD2 (6 bases). CDR1 and CDR2 from the germline V gene are SGHAT and FQDESV (reference sequence). Trimming took 6 bases from V and 4 from J, leaving 22 bases between them. CDR3 length: 17 amino acids. CDR3 residues: CASRSTTSGLLYNEQFF. The CDR3, as DNA: TGTGCCAGCAGATCTACGACGTCCGGACTACTTTACAATGAGCAGTTCTTC.

CDR3: CASRGSSGNTIYF. DNA of the CDR3: TGCGCCAGCAGGGGCTCCTCTGGAAACACCATATATTTT. The chain links TRBV10-2 to TRBJ1-3; D remains ambiguous. V was pared by 6 bases and J by 0 bases, with 6 bases between. The CDR3 has 13 residues. Germline V lookup: CDR1 WSHSY, CDR2 SAAADI.

The CDR3 nucleotides are TGTGCCAGCAGCTTGGGACAGTTACAAGAGACCCAGTACTTC. Protein product: CASSLGQLQETQYF. The V and J genes are TRBV5-6 and TRBJ2-5; a weak D match, TRBD1 (5 bases). Germline assignment: CDR1 SGHDT and CDR2 YYEEEE. The ends were cut back, 0 bases at V and 2 bases at J, with 8 bases in the middle. The CDR3 has 14 amino acids. Together with reference TRBV5-6 and TRBJ2-5, the CDR3 gives the full variable domain: DAGVTQSPTHLIKTRGQQVTLRCSPKSGHDTVSWYQQALGQGPQFIFQYYEEEERQRGNFPDRFSGHQFPNYSSELNVNALLLGDSALYLCASSLGQLQETQYFGPGTRLLVL.

CDR3 sequence reads: CAISVLKQGIGYGYTF. CDR3 DNA: TGTGCCATCAGTGTTCTCAAGCAGGGTATAGGCTATGGCTACACCTTC. The chain has TRBV10-3 and TRBJ1-2, with a possible D match to TRBD1 (5 bases). V was shortened by 4 bases and J by 4 bases, with 19 bases between the two germline ends. Per the germline V gene, CDR1 is ENHRY and CDR2 is SYGVKD. The CDR3 covers 16 residues.

The genes are TRBV5-6 and TRBJ1-1, with a tentative D call TRBD1 (6 bases). Trimming shortened V by 4 bases and J by 1 base, and 11 bases separated the two germline ends. The CDR3 sequence is 14 residues long. The germline gives CDR1 SGHDT, CDR2 YYEEEE. CDR3 sequence reads: CASSQPQGNTEAFF. The CDR3, as DNA: TGTGCCAGCAGCCAACCACAGGGGAACACTGAAGCTTTCTTT.

V is TRBV10-3 and J is TRBJ1-2; 10 positions match TRBD1. CDR1 ENHRY and CDR2 SYGVKD come from the germline V gene. V was pared by 8 bases and J by 3 bases, with 6 bases of the junction left unmatched. The CDR3 extends over 14 amino acids. CDR3 in DNA: TGTGCCATCTGCGACGGGACAGGGGACTATGGCTACACCTTC. As protein: CAICDGTGDYGYTF.

The chain employs TRBV19 and TRBJ2-3; no clear D. V was shortened by 5 bases and J by 0 bases, with 9 bases between the two germline ends. CDR1 LNHDA and CDR2 SQIVND come from the germline V gene (reference sequence). This CDR3 spans 14 amino acids. This chain's CDR3 is CASSLADSTDTQYF. Here the CDR3 DNA reads TGTGCCAGTAGTCTGGCGGATAGCACAGATACGCAGTATTTT.

This clone was observed a handful of times. The V and J genes are TRBV16 and TRBJ1-1; D is uncertain. CDR1 KGHSY and CDR2 FQNENV come from the germline V gene. The CDR3 is 11 amino acids. The V end lost 7 bases, the J end lost 4 bases, and 7 bases lay between the germline ends. DNA of the CDR3: TGTGCCAGCACCCGGGGCACTGAAGCTTTCTTT. Amino acids: CASTRGTEAFF. Filled out from reference TRBV16 and TRBJ1-1, the complete variable domain reads GEEVAQTPKHLVRGEGQKAKLYCAPIKGHSYVFWYQQVLKNEFKFLISFQNENVFDETGMPKERFSAKCLPNSPCSLEIQATKLEDSAVYFCASTRGTEAFFGQGTRLTVV.

The chain joins TRBV19 to TRBJ1-5; D is unclear. The ends were cut back, 8 bases at V and 6 bases at J, with 8 bases in the middle. The CDR3 contains 11 residues. Germline V gives CDR1 LNHDA, CDR2 SQIVND (reference sequence). The CDR3 protein is CASGRGQPQHF. The CDR3 DNA sequence: TGTGCCAGTGGACGGGGTCAGCCCCAGCATTTT.

The chain couples TRBV10-3 to TRBJ2-7, with TRBD2 as a possible D gene (7 bases). This CDR3 contains 15 residues. V gave up 8 bases and J gave up 0 bases, with 17 bases separating them. CDR1 and CDR2 (germline): ENHRY, SYGVKD. The CDR3 sequence: CAIGEGDLSSYEQYF. The CDR3, as DNA: TGTGCCATCGGGGAGGGGGACCTCTCCTCCTACGAGCAGTACTTC.

The chain carries TRBV11-2 and TRBJ2-7; 7 positions match TRBD2. Trimming removed 0 bases from V and 0 bases from J; junction bases left unmatched: 2. Germline V gives CDR1 SGHAT, CDR2 FQNNGV. The CDR3 covers 15 residues. This chain's CDR3 is CASSLDIAGSYEQYF. CDR3 DNA: TGTGCCAGCAGCTTAGACATAGCGGGCTCCTACGAGCAGTACTTC.

The J gene is TRBJ2-1, the V gene TRBV27; 7 positions agree with TRBD1. This CDR3 spans 15 amino acids. After removal of 5 bases from V and 9 bases from J, the junction contained 13 bases not matched to a gene. The germline V gene has CDR1 MNHEY and CDR2 SMNVEV (reference sequence). The CDR3 loop is CASSIQQGPISEQFF. CDR3 coding DNA: TGTGCCAGCAGTATACAACAGGGGCCGATCAGTGAGCAGTTCTTC.

Details on this clone: The same CDR3 can be traced to other DNA sequences in this sample. The gene calls are TRBV5-6 and TRBJ1-2, with D unclear. Germline V lookup: CDR1 SGHDT, CDR2 YYEEEE. V lost 1 base to trimming and J lost 0 bases, with 4 bases between them. This CDR3 has 13 amino acids. The CDR3 sequence: CASSLTTNYGYTF. As DNA, the CDR3 is TGTGCCAGCAGCTTGACAACTAACTATGGCTACACCTTC.